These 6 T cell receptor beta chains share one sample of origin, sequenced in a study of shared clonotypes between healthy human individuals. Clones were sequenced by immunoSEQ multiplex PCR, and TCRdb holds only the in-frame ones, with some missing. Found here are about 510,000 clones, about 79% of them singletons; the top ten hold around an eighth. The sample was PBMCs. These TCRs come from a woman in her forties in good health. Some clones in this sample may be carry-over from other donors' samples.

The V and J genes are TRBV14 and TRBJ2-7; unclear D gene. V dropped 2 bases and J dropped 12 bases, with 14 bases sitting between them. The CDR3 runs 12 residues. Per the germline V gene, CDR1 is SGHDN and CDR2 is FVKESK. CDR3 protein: CASSQYPVPMYF. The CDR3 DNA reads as TGTGCCAGCAGCCAATATCCCGTGCCCATGTACTTC.

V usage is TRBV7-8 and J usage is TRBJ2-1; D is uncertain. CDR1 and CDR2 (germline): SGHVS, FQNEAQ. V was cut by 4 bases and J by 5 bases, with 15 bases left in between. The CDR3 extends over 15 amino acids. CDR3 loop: CASSSGRLPNNEQFF. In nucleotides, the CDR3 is TGTGCCAGCAGCTCGGGTCGGTTGCCTAACAATGAGCAGTTCTTC.

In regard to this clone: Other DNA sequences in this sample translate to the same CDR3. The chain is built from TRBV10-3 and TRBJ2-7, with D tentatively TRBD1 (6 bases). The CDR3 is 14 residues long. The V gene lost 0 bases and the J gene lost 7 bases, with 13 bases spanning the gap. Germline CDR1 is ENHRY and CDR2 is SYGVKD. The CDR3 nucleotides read TGTGCCATCAGTGAGTCGCAGGGGATCCATGAGCAGTACTTC. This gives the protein CAISESQGIHEQYF.

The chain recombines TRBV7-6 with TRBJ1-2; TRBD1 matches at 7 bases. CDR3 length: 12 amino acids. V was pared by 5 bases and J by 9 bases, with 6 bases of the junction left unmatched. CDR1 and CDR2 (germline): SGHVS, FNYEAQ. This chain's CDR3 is CASSEDRARYTF. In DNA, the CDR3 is TGTGCCAGCAGCGAAGACAGGGCCCGCTACACCTTC.

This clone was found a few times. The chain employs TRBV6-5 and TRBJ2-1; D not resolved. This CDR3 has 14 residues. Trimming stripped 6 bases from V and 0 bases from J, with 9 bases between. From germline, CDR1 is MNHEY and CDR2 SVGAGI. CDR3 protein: CASRRQISYNEQFF. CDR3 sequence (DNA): TGTGCCAGCAGAAGGCAGATCTCCTACAATGAGCAGTTCTTC.

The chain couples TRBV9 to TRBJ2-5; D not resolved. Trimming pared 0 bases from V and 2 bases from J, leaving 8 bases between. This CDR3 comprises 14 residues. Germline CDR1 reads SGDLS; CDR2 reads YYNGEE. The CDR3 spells CASSVVPQQETQYF. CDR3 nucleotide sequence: TGTGCCAGCAGCGTAGTGCCGCAGCAAGAGACCCAGTACTTC.